Reported below is one TCR beta chain. What it recognizes is unknown. The PCR made use of 60 Vbeta and 13 Jbeta primers. Assay: immunoSEQ multiplex PCR; the TCRdb copy retains only in-frame clones and omits some. The sample holds 200,000 to 250,000 clones, 80% to 90% seen once. The sample belongs to a study of cytomegalovirus exposure and HLA in healthy donors. Trimming stripped 3 bases from V and 1 base from J, with 15 bases between. Per germline, CDR1 MNHEY and CDR2 SMNVEV (reference sequence). This CDR3 has 16 amino acids. Study-level results: Most TCR sequences were rare, but some public TCRs occurred in many donors.

Sequenced: PBMCs. The sequence was obtained from a young man in good health and CMV-seronegative. V and J are TRBV27 and TRBJ1-2; possible D gene TRBD1, 5 bases. The CDR3 loop reads CASSFQGRDFNYGYTF. CDR3 in DNA: TGTGCCAGCAGTTTTCAGGGCAGGGACTTTAACTATGGCTACACCTTC.